This T cell receptor beta chain is from a study of Ad26.COV2.S vaccination and SARS-CoV-2 variants. Overall study context: Participant was drawn from the COV1001 Ad26.COV2.S trial arm. Broader study findings: People who got the vaccine had more spike-specific TCR breadth than people who got placebo.

The treatment denotes: around 19 received Ad26.COV2.S at low or high dose, single or two shots; several received placebo; per-sample allocation not given. Sampling was performed 63 days after the first vaccine or placebo injection. Within Boston, the person who donated was an adult of 18-55 years. With respect to this clone: Its antigen is still unknown.

Clones were sequenced by immunoSEQ multiplex PCR, and TCRdb holds only the in-frame ones, with some missing. The sample consists of around 450,000 clones, 89% of them appearing once. The V segment lost 5 bases and the J segment 4 bases; nucleotides outside the gene matches: 5. The CDR3 runs to 15 residues. From germline, CDR1 is LNHDA and CDR2 SQIVND (reference sequence). This clonotype was obtained from a person between 18 and 59 years old who received the Ad26.COV2.S COVID-19 vaccine or a placebo. The sequencing used peripheral blood, collected in a trial of Ad26.COV2.S vaccine versus placebo. V is TRBV19 and J is TRBJ2-2, with TRBD1 matching over 9 bases. Written as DNA, the CDR3 is TGTGCCAGTAGTGCTTCACAGGGGGCCACCGGGGAGCTGTTTTTT. Protein sequence: CASSASQGATGELFF.